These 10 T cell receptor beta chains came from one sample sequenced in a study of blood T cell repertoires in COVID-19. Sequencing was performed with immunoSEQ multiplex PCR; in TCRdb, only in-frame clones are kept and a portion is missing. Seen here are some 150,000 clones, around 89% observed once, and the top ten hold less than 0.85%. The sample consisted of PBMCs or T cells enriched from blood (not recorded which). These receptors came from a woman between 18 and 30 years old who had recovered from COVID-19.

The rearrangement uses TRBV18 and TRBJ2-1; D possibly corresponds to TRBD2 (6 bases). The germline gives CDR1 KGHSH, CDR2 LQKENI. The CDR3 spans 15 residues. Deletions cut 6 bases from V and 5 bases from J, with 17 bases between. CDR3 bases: TGTGCCAGCTCCACGAACTCGGCGGGAAACAATGAGCAGTTCTTC. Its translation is CASSTNSAGNNEQFF.

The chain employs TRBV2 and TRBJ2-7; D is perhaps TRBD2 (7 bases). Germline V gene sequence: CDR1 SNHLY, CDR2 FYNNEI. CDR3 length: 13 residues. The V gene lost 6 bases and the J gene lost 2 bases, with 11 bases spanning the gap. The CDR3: CASSSGTPYEQYF. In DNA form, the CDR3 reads TGTGCCAGCAGCAGCGGGACACCCTACGAGCAGTACTTC.

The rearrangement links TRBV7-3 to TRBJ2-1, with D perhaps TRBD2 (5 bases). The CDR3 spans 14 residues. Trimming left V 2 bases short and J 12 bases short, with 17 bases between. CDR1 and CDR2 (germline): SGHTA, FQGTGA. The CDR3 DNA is TGTGCCAGCAGCTTAGATTCTAGTTCAACTAGGCAGTTCTTC. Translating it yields CASSLDSSSTRQFF.

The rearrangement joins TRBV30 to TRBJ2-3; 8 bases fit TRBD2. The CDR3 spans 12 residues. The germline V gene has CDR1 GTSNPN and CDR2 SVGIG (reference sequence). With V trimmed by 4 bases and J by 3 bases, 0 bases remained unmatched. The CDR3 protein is CAWTSGTDTQYF. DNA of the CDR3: TGTGCCTGGACTAGCGGGACAGATACGCAGTATTTT.

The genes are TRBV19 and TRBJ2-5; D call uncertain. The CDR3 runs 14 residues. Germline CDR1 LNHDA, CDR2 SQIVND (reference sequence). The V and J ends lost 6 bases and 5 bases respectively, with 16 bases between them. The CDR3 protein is CASRPSASGETQYF. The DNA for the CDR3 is TGTGCCAGTAGACCATCGGCCTCCGGGGAGACCCAGTACTTC.

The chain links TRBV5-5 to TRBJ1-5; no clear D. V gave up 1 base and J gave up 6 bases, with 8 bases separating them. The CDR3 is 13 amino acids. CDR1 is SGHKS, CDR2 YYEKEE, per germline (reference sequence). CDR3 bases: TGTGCCAGCAGCTTGAGAGGGCTTCAGCCCCAGCATTTT. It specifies CASSLRGLQPQHF.

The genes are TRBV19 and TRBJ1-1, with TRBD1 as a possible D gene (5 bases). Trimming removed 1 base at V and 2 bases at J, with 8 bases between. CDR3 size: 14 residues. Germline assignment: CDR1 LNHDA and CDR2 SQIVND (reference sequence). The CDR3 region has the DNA TGTGCCAGTAGTATAGTACAGGCAAACACTGAAGCTTTCTTT. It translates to CASSIVQANTEAFF.

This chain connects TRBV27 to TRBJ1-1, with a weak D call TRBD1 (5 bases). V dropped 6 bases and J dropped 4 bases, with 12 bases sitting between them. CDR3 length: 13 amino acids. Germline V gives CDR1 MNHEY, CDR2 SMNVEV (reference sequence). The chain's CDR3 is CASSFAGVTEAFF. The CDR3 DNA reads TGTGCCAGCAGCTTCGCGGGGGTCACTGAAGCTTTCTTT.

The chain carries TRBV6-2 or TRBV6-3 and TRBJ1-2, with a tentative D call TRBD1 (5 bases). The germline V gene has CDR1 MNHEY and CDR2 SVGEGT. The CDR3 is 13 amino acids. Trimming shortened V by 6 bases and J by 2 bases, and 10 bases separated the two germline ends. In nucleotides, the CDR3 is TGTGCCAGCAGCAAAGACAGCAACTATGGCTACACCTTC. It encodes CASSKDSNYGYTF.

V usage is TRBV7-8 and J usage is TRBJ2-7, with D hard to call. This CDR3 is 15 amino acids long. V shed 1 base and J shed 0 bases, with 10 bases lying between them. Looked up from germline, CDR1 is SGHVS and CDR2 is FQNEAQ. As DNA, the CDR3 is TGTGCCAGCAGCTTAGTCAGGTACGGCTCCTACGAGCAGTACTTC. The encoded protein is CASSLVRYGSYEQYF.